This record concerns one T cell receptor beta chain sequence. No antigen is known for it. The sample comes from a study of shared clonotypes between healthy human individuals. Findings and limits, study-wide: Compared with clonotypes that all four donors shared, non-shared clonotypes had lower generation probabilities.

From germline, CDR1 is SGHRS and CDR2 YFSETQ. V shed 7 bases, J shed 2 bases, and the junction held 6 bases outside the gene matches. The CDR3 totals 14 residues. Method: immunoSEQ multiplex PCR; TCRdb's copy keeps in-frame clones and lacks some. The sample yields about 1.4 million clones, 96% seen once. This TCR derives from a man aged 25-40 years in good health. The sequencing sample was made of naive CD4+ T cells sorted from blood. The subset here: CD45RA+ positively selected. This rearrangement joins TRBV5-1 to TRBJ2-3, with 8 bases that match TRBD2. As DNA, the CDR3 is TGCGCCAGCTCGGAGCGGGGGCCCACAGATACGCAGTATTTT. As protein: CASSERGPTDTQYF.